This T cell receptor beta chain derives from a study of T cell repertoires in cytomegalovirus infection (dated by TCRdb to between 2018 and 2021). In the study overall: The peptide stimulations were aimed at well-studied HLA-B-restricted epitopes as well as recently identified HLA-C-restricted CMV epitopes, whose presentation resists viral immunomodulation. Because public TCR beta signatures pointed to carriage of CMV infection together with the matching HLA type, the HLA type of each donor mattered for the analysis.

Turning to this clonotype: What antigen it recognizes has not been identified. No much larger clone is present one base from it, and per-base qualities are unavailable.

Sample treatment or condition, as interpreted from the label and publication: in vitro stimulation with specific CMV peptide epitopes to enrich CMV-specific T cells. Sequencing was performed on an Illumina HiSeq 1500. TCRdb ran its own pipeline on the public reads, namely fastp trimming at Q25 and MiXCR clone calling, and kept in-frame beta chains. Identical CDR3 protein sequences are pooled into one entry, listed with their most common genes and DNA. For this sample there are approximately 990,000 distinct CDR3 sequences; approximately 31% appear just once. The ten largest clones represent around 15% of the sample. CDR1 LNHNV and CDR2 YYDKDF are derived from the germline V gene (reference sequence). The germline ends are 6 bases apart after V is trimmed by 0 bases and J by 1 base. The CDR3, from cysteine to phenylalanine, totals 14 residues. The entry retains the CDR3 DNA only, 42 bases that are in frame from base 1.

Paper-wide results and their limitations: The ex vivo response was dominated by HLA-C-restricted CMV-specific TCR beta clonotypes, which also provided the single most frequent clonotype in two of eight donors. Carriers of CMV infection plus the relevant HLA type were discriminated by the cumulative frequency of public TCR beta family members in the study cohort and in an independent roughly 380-donor cohort.

The sequenced sample was cultured CD8+ T cells from PBMCs, obtained from culture after CMV antigen stimulation. This receptor was obtained from a human donor in good health (CMV status not recorded). Some clones in this sample may be carry-over from other donors' samples. The chain was built from TRBV15 and TRBJ2-5, with the D segment identity uncertain. CDR3 sequence: CATSRDQPQETQYF. The sequenced DNA is TGTGCCACCAGCAGAGATCAGCCCCAAGAGACCCAGTACTTC.